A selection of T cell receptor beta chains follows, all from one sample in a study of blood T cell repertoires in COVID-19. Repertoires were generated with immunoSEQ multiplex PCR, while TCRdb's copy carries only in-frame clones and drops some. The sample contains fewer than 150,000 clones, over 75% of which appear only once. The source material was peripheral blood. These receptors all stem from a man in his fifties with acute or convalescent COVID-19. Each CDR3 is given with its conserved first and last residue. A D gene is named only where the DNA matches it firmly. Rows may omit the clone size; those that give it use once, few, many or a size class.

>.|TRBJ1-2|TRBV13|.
TGTGCCAGCAGCCTGTCAGGTGATGGCTACACCTTC
CASSLSGDGYTF
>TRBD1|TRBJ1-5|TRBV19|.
TGTGCCAGTAGTGAGGGACAGGGGCTGCCCCAGCATTTT
CASSEGQGLPQHF
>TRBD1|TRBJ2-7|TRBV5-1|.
TGCGCCAGCAGCTTGGGAGGGACAGGTTCGTTCGAGCAGTACTTC
CASSLGGTGSFEQYF
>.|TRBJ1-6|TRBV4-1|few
TGCGCCAGCAGCCAATCGACAGCCTCCTATAATTCACCCCTCCACTTT
CASSQSTASYNSPLHF
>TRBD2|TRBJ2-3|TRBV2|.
TGTGCCAGCAGTGAAGGGGGGACTAGGGCAGATACGCAGTATTTT
CASSEGGTRADTQYF
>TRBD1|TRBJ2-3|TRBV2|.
TGTGCCAGCAGTTCAAAGGGGGGACAGGGAGGGCCAGATACGCAGTATTTT
CASSSKGGQGGPDTQYF
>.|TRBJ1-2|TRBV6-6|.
TGTGCCAGCAGTCACACAGGGATCGATGGCTACACCTTC
CASSHTGIDGYTF
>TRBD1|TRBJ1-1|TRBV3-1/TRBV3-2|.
TGTGCCAGCAGGCCGCCGGGACAGGGGGGGGCCACTGAAGCTTTCTTT
CASRPPGQGGATEAFF
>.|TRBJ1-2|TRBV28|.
TGTGCCAGCAGTCAGAACAGGGTAGGGGTCTATGGCTACACCTTC
CASSQNRVGVYGYTF
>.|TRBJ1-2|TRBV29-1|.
TGCAGCGTTGAACCGTCCTCGGTTCTCTATGGCTACACCTTC
CSVEPSSVLYGYTF
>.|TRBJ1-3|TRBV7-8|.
TGTGCCAGCAGCTTAGGTCAGACTGGAAACACCATATATTTT
CASSLGQTGNTIYF
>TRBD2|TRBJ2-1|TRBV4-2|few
TGTGCCAGCAGCCAAGGACTAGCGGGGATTACGGATGAGCAGTTCTTC
CASSQGLAGITDEQFF
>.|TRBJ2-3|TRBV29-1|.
TGCAGCGTTGAAAGTGGGCCGATCACAGATACGCAGTATTTT
CSVESGPITDTQYF
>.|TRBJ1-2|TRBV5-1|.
TGCGCCAGCAGCTTGAAGGGAGGGGAGGGCAGTGGCTACACCTTC
CASSLKGGEGSGYTF
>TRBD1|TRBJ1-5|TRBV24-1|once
TGTGCCACCAGCCAAACAGGGGGCAATCAGCCCCAGCATTTT
CATSQTGGNQPQHF
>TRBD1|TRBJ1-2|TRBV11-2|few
TGTGCCAGCAGGGGCGCAGGGGGCTATGGCTACACCTTC
CASRGAGGYGYTF
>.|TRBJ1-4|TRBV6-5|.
TGTGCCAGCAGCCGGGACGGAGGGGAAGAAAAACTGTTTTTT
CASSRDGGEEKLFF
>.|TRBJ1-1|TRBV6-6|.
TGTGCCAGCAGTTTGGACACTATGAACACTGAAGCTTTCTTT
CASSLDTMNTEAFF
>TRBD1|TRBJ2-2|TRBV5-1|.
TGCGCCAGCAGTAGAGGGGGCGCGAACACCGGGGAGCTGTTTTTT
CASSRGGANTGELFF
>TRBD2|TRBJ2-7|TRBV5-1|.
TGCGCCAGCAGCCGAGGGACTAGCGGCTCCTACGAGCAGTACTTC
CASSRGTSGSYEQYF
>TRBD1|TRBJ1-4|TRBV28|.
TGTGCCAGCAGTTTAACAGGGGGCAATGAAAAACTGTTTTTT
CASSLTGGNEKLFF
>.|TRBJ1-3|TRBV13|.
TGTGCCAGCACCGGGGGGGGGCGCTCTGGAAACACCATATATTTT
CASTGGGRSGNTIYF
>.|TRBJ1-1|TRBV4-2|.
TGTGCCGTAGGAGGGGCCGGCACTGAAGCTTTCTTT
CAVGGAGTEAFF
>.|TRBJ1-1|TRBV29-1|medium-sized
TGCAGCGTTGTGACAGATATGAACACTGAAGCTTTCTTT
CSVVTDMNTEAFF
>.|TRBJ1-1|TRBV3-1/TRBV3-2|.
TGTGCCAGCAGCCAGTTACAGGGGAACACTGAAGCTTTCTTT
CASSQLQGNTEAFF
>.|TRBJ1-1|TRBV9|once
TGTGCCAGCAGCGTAGCCGGAGGAAGCACTGAAGCTTTCTTT
CASSVAGGSTEAFF
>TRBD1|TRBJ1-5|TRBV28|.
TGTGCCAGCAGTCGACAGGGGAGGAGCGATCAGCCCCAGCATTTT
CASSRQGRSDQPQHF
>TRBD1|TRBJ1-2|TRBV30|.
TGTGCCTGGAGTGCCTCCCTACAGGGGGACTATGGCTACACCTTC
CAWSASLQGDYGYTF
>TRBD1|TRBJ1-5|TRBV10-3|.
TGTGCCGGTCGGACAGGCGGAAATCAGCCCCAGCATTTT
CAGRTGGNQPQHF
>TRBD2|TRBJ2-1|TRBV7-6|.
TGTGCCAGCAGCTTAGCGTGGTCTAGCGGGGGGAATGAGCAGTTCTTC
CASSLAWSSGGNEQFF
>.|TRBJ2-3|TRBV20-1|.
TGCAGTGCTAGTTCTGTGGGGCCTAGCACAGATACGCAGTATTTT
CSASSVGPSTDTQYF
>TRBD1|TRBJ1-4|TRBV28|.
TGTGCCAGCAGTGTCACAGGGGGAGATGAAAAACTGTTTTTT
CASSVTGGDEKLFF
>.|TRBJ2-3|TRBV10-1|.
TGCGCCAGCAGTGAGTTGGTGGGGGGGGCCGGCACAGATACGCAGTATTTT
CASSELVGGAGTDTQYF
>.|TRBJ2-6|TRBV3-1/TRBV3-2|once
TGTGCCAGCAGCCAAGTCGGGGGACCAAGCTCTGGGGCCAACGTCCTGACTTTC
CASSQVGGPSSGANVLTF
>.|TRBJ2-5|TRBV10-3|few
TGTGCCACCTCCTATGCGGAAGAGACCCAGTACTTC
CATSYAEETQYF
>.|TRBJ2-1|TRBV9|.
TGTGCCAGCAGCCCACTAGCCCAAGCCCACAATGAGCAGTTCTTC
CASSPLAQAHNEQFF
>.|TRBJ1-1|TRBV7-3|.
TGCGCCAGCAGCTCAATAGCGGGGTCCCGGTCTGAAGCTTTCTTT
CASSSIAGSRSEAFF
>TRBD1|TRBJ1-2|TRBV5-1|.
TGCGCCAGCAGCCCTGGGACAGCCTATGGCTACACCTTC
CASSPGTAYGYTF
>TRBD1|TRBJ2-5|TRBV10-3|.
TGTGCCATCAGGGATACAGGGGGGGAGACCCAGTACTTC
CAIRDTGGETQYF
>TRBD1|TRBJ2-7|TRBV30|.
TGTGCCTGGACCCGGTCAGGGGGTCTCTACGAGCAGTACTTC
CAWTRSGGLYEQYF
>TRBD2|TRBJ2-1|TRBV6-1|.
TGTGCCAGCAGTGAACCATTGACTAGCGGCTCCTACAATGAGCAGTTCTTC
CASSEPLTSGSYNEQFF
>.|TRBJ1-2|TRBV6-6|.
TGTGCCAGCAGTTACACGTCCGGGGAGACAGGCTACACCTTC
CASSYTSGETGYTF
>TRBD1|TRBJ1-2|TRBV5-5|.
TGTGCCAGCAGCACTGGACAGGGGTCAGGCTACACCTTC
CASSTGQGSGYTF
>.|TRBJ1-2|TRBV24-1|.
TGTGCCACCAGTGATTCCCAGGGGCTTGGCTATGGCTACACCTTC
CATSDSQGLGYGYTF
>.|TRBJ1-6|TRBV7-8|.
TGTGCCAGCAGCTTAGTCAGCTCCTATAATTCACCCCTCCACTTT
CASSLVSSYNSPLHF
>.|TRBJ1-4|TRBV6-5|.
TGTGCCAGCAGTCTCAGGGGCGGTGGTGAAAAACTGTTTTTT
CASSLRGGGEKLFF
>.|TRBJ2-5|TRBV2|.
TGTGCCAGCAGTGTCTGGACAGAAGAGACCCAGTACTTC
CASSVWTEETQYF
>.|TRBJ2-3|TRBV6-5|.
TGTGCCAGCACCTTGCCGGGATCCACAGATACGCAGTATTTT
CASTLPGSTDTQYF
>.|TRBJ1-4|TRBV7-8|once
TGTGCCAGCAGTTTTAAGCGGACAGCATTCGAAAAACTGTTTTTT
CASSFKRTAFEKLFF
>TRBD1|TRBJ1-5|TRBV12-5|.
TGTGCTAGTGTACCACAGGGGGGGCCCCAGCATTTT
CASVPQGGPQHF
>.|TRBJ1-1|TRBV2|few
TGTGCCAGCAGTTGGCGGGCAGGGGTTTATGAAGCTTTCTTT
CASSWRAGVYEAFF
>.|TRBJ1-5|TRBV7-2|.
TGTGCCAGCAGCTTAGGGGGGGTCAATCAGCCCCAGCATTTT
CASSLGGVNQPQHF
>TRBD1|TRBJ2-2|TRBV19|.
TGTGCCAGTGGAATAGGGACAGGGCGTAACGGGGAGCTGTTTTTT
CASGIGTGRNGELFF